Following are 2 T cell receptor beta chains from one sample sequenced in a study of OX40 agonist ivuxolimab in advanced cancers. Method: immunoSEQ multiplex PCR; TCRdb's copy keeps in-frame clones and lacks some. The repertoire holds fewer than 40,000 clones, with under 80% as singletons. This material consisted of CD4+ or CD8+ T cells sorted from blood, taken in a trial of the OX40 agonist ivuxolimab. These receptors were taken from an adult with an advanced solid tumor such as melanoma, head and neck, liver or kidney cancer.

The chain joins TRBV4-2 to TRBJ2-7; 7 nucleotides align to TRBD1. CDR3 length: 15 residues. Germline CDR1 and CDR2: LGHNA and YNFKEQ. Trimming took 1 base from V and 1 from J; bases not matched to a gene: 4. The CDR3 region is CASSQGGQSSYEQYF. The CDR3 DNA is TGTGCCAGCAGCCAAGGGGGACAGAGTTCCTACGAGCAGTACTTC.

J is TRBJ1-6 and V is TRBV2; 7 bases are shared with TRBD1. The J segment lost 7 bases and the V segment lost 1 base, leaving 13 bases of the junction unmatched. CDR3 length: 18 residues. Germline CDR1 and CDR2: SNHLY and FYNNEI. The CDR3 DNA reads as TGTGCCAGCAGTGAAGACCCCGACAGGGTAGCCGCGAATTCACCCCTCCACTTT. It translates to CASSEDPDRVAANSPLHF.